These T cell receptor beta chains were read from a single sample in a study of blood T cell repertoires in COVID-19. Method: immunoSEQ multiplex PCR; TCRdb's copy keeps in-frame clones and lacks some. The sample consists of around 200,000 clones, more than 75% of them appearing once. Sequenced input: peripheral blood. The receptors originated from a man aged 35-49 years with active or convalescent COVID-19. Both conserved end residues are part of each CDR3. Each record gives: D gene, V gene, clone size, J gene, CDR3 protein, CDR3 DNA. The D gene is left open where the match is weak. Not all rows give a size; the values are once, few, many and, for expanded clones, a class.

NA	TRBV19	NA	TRBJ1-1	CASSIVRMGAEAFF	TGTGCCAGTAGTATAGTCAGAATGGGCGCTGAAGCTTTCTTT
TRBD1	TRBV4-1	NA	TRBJ1-2	CASSQGVDRSLSGYTF	TGCGCCAGCAGCCAAGGGGTGGACAGGTCCTTATCTGGCTACACCTTC
TRBD1	TRBV28	NA	TRBJ1-3	CASSLLTLRQGRGNTIYF	TGTGCCAGCAGTTTATTAACCCTACGACAGGGTAGGGGAAACACCATATATTTT
TRBD1	TRBV28	few	TRBJ1-6	CASRGQGDNSPLHF	TGTGCCAGCAGGGGACAGGGGGATAATTCACCCCTCCACTTT
TRBD1	TRBV7-6	NA	TRBJ1-6	CASSPRGQGLNSPLHF	TGTGCCAGCAGCCCCAGAGGACAGGGCTTAAATTCACCCCTCCACTTT
NA	TRBV5-8	NA	TRBJ1-5	CASSFWRSGNQPQHF	TGTGCCAGCAGCTTTTGGAGGTCCGGGAATCAGCCCCAGCATTTT
NA	TRBV4-2	NA	TRBJ2-7	CASSQAPGQAYEQYF	TGTGCCAGCAGCCAAGCCCCCGGACAAGCCTACGAGCAGTACTTC
NA	TRBV7-9	NA	TRBJ1-4	CASSLIEGSGEKLFF	TGTGCCAGCAGCTTAATCGAGGGTAGTGGTGAAAAACTGTTTTTT
NA	TRBV18	NA	TRBJ1-6	CASSPEGSSYNSPLHF	TGTGCCAGCTCACCAGAGGGTAGCTCCTATAATTCACCCCTCCACTTT
NA	TRBV6-5	NA	TRBJ1-2	CASTEGARPDYGYTF	TGTGCCAGCACCGAAGGGGCGAGACCAGACTATGGCTACACCTTC
TRBD1	TRBV13	few	TRBJ1-4	CASSQRDSGEKLFF	TGTGCCAGCAGCCAAAGGGACAGTGGCGAAAAACTGTTTTTT